This entry describes one TCR beta chain. Per germline, CDR1 SGHTA and CDR2 FQGNSA. Trimming took off 2 bases at V and 5 bases at J, with 15 bases between the two ends. This CDR3 is built from 15 residues. The entry originates in a study of T cells after yellow fever vaccination. TCRdb reprocessed the 5' RACE reads via MiXCR and lists one record per CDR3 protein. The sample consists of 250,000 to 300,000 distinct CDR3 sequences, around 5.2% of them appearing once. This receptor was identified in a man between 18 and 35 years old who received the YFV17D yellow fever vaccine. The source was CD4+ T cells sorted from PBMCs, collected on the day of the yellow fever booster vaccination. The chain uses TRBV7-2 and TRBJ1-2; perhaps TRBD1 as D (6 bases). The CDR3 DNA follows: TGTGCCAGCAGCTTAAGCTCCGGGACACAATATGGCTACACCTTC. This encodes CASSLSSGTQYGYTF.